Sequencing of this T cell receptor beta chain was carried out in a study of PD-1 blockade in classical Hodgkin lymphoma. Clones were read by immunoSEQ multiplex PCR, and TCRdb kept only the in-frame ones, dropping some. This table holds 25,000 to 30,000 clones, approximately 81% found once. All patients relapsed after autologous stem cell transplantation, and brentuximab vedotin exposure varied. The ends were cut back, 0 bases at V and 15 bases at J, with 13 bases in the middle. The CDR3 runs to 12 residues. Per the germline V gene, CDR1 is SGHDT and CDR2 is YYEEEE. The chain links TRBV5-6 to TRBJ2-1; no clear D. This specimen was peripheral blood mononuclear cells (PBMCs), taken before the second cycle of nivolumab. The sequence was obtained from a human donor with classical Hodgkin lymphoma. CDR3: CASSLAPGPAFF. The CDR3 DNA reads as TGTGCCAGCAGCTTGGCCCCAGGCCCTGCGTTCTTC.